This TCR beta chain was retrieved from a study of T cells in Graves' hyperthyroidism and ophthalmopathy. This clonotype has a count of ten or more. The CDR3 spans 19 residues. J was trimmed by 6 bases and V by 5 bases; bases with no gene match: 18. The germline V gene has CDR1 LGHDT and CDR2 YNNKEL (reference sequence). Researchers amplified the TCR beta CDR3 regions from RNA transcripts. First-round RT-PCR targeting the TCR CDR3 was performed with the HTBI primer set. TCRdb fed the multiplex PCR reads into MiXCR, producing one record per CDR3 protein. Of 450,000 to 600,000 distinct CDR3 sequences listed, less than 15% were seen once; the top ten hold around 14%.

The sample comprised blood. The J gene is TRBJ2-1, the V gene TRBV3-1, with TRBD2 matching 11 bases. The clonotype originates from a woman in her forties with Graves' hyperthyroidism. The CDR3 region has the DNA TGTGCCAGCAGCACCAACGTGTTCCTTGGTGGGACTAGCGGCAATGAGCAGTTCTTC. Its translation: CASSTNVFLGGTSGNEQFF.